These T cell receptor beta chains were read from a single sample in a study of response to subunit inactivated influenza vaccine. In TCRdb, the RT-PCR reads were re-called with MiXCR into one record per CDR3 protein. The repertoire holds 280,000 or so distinct CDR3 sequences, with just over 20% as singletons. This specimen consisted of PBMCs from blood, obtained about 20 months after vaccination. All receptors derive from a man aged 50 to 69 who received an inactivated influenza vaccine. The CDR3 runs from the conserved cysteine through the conserved F or W. A D gene is named only where the DNA matches it firmly. Where a row states a size, it is once, few, many or the class of an expanded clone; other rows omit it.

NA,TRBJ1-2,13,TRBV5-1,NA,CASSRGDADDYTF,TGCGCCAGCAGCCGTGGAGATGCTGATGACTACACCTTC
NA,TRBJ2-1,15,TRBV4-2,TRBD2,CASSLLAGEANEQFF,TGTGCCAGCAGCCTCCTAGCGGGAGAGGCCAATGAGCAGTTCTTC
few,TRBJ2-1,15,TRBV15,TRBD2,CATSRDKGLESEQFF,TGTGCCACCAGCAGAGATAAAGGACTAGAAAGTGAGCAGTTCTTC
NA,TRBJ2-7,13,TRBV11-1,NA,CASSMGPSSEQYF,TGTGCCAGCAGCATGGGACCGTCCTCCGAGCAGTACTTC
many,TRBJ1-1,15,TRBV10-3,TRBD1,CAISESGQMNTEAFF,TGTGCCATCAGTGAATCGGGACAGATGAACACTGAAGCTTTCTTT
few,TRBJ1-1,12,TRBV11-2,NA,CASLQGNTEAFF,TGTGCCAGCCTCCAGGGTAACACTGAAGCTTTCTTT
many,TRBJ2-3,13,TRBV4-3,NA,CASSQERADTQYF,TGCGCCAGCAGCCAAGAGAGGGCAGATACGCAGTATTTT
few,TRBJ1-5,14,TRBV20-1,NA,CSAQTLVGNQPQHF,TGCAGTGCCCAGACCCTTGTGGGTAATCAGCCCCAGCATTTT
few,TRBJ2-3,15,TRBV28,NA,CASRPRSGWADTQYF,TGTGCCAGCAGACCTAGATCAGGCTGGGCAGATACGCAGTATTTT
few,TRBJ1-1,14,TRBV15,NA,CATSRPTVRTEAFF,TGTGCCACCAGCAGACCGACCGTGCGCACTGAAGCTTTCTTT
few,TRBJ1-5,13,TRBV5-1,NA,CASSLASDQPQHF,TGCGCCAGCAGCTTGGCCTCAGATCAGCCCCAGCATTTT
few,TRBJ2-7,14,TRBV27,NA,CASSLTGYAYEQYF,TGTGCCAGCAGTTTAACGGGGTACGCCTACGAGCAGTACTTC
NA,TRBJ1-3,16,TRBV6-1,NA,CASSPSSRSAGNTIYF,TGTGCCAGCAGTCCCTCCTCCAGATCAGCTGGAAACACCATATATTTT
NA,TRBJ1-2,13,TRBV28,NA,CASSLEQLAGYTF,TGTGCCAGCAGTTTGGAGCAACTTGCTGGCTACACCTTC
many,TRBJ1-1,17,TRBV5-1,NA,CASSYVGIEQGNTEAFF,TGCGCCAGCAGCTATGTCGGCATTGAACAGGGGAACACTGAAGCTTTCTTT
NA,TRBJ1-5,20,TRBV28,TRBD1,CASSLRLRTGVFTLNQPQHF,TGTGCCAGCAGTTTAAGGCTAAGGACAGGTGTTTTCACATTGAATCAGCCCCAGCATTTT
NA,TRBJ2-5,16,TRBV12-3/TRBV12-4,TRBD2,CASSPIPGLAGETQYF,TGTGCCAGCAGTCCGATCCCGGGACTAGCTGGGGAGACCCAGTACTTC
many,TRBJ2-2,17,TRBV4-3,NA,CASSQDLRGPNTGELFF,TGCGCCAGCAGCCAAGACCTCCGGGGCCCGAACACCGGGGAGCTGTTTTTT
once,TRBJ2-7,16,TRBV9,NA,CASSVAEVPLFSEQYF,TGTGCCAGCAGCGTAGCGGAGGTCCCCCTCTTTAGTGAGCAGTACTTC
NA,TRBJ2-2,18,TRBV7-6,TRBD2,CASSHGPSGSSYTGELFF,TGTGCCAGCAGCCATGGACCTAGCGGGAGTTCTTACACCGGGGAGCTGTTTTTT
NA,TRBJ2-3,15,TRBV25-1,TRBD2,CASSPSGGATDTQYF,TGTGCCAGCAGTCCCAGCGGGGGGGCCACAGATACGCAGTATTTT
NA,TRBJ1-5,14,TRBV7-2,NA,CASSLGGSGQPQHF,TGTGCCAGCAGCTTAGGGGGGAGCGGGCAGCCCCAGCATTTT
NA,TRBJ2-1,18,TRBV6-1,NA,CASSEALLGPRTYNEQFF,TGTGCCAGCAGTGAAGCGCTTCTAGGACCCCGAACCTACAATGAGCAGTTCTTC
few,TRBJ2-3,15,TRBV5-4,TRBD2,CASSFPGTSEDTQYF,TGTGCCAGCAGCTTTCCCGGGACTAGCGAGGATACGCAGTATTTT
few,TRBJ1-4,15,TRBV3-1,TRBD1,CASSQFDRGGEKLFF,TGTGCCAGCAGCCAATTCGACAGGGGCGGTGAAAAACTGTTTTTT
few,TRBJ1-5,15,TRBV3-1,TRBD1,CASSQVSGGDQPQHF,TGTGCCAGCAGCCAAGTATCAGGGGGCGATCAGCCCCAGCATTTT
few,TRBJ1-1,14,TRBV4-2,TRBD1,CASSQPTGGKMAFF,TGTGCCAGCAGCCAACCGACAGGGGGTAAGATGGCTTTCTTT
few,TRBJ1-1,13,TRBV7-9,NA,CASREEENTEAFF,TGTGCCAGCAGGGAAGAAGAGAACACTGAAGCTTTCTTT
many,TRBJ2-7,15,TRBV13,TRBD2,CASSLGTSGGYEQYF,TGTGCCAGCAGCTTAGGGACTAGCGGTGGCTACGAGCAGTACTTC
few,TRBJ1-1,10,TRBV29-1,NA,CSVDHSYAFF,TGCAGCGTTGATCATTCATACGCTTTCTTT
few,TRBJ1-1,13,TRBV18,NA,CASSEGRNTEAFF,TGTGCCAGCTCCGAGGGACGGAACACTGAAGCTTTCTTT
NA,TRBJ2-7,13,TRBV21-1,NA,CASSKLSFSPQYF,TGTGCCAGCAGCAAGCTCTCCTTTTCACCGCAGTACTTC
many,TRBJ2-7,17,TRBV7-8,NA,CASSQGVAQGNTYEQYF,TGTGCCAGCAGCCAAGGTGTAGCTCAGGGAAATACCTACGAGCAGTACTTC
NA,TRBJ2-3,17,TRBV18,NA,CASSPKLAGTGTDTQYF,TGTGCCAGCTCACCGAAACTAGCCGGGACAGGCACAGATACGCAGTATTTT
NA,TRBJ2-1,11,TRBV24-1,NA,CATSAYNEQFF,TGTGCCACCAGCGCCTACAATGAGCAGTTCTTC
NA,TRBJ2-5,14,TRBV5-6,TRBD2,CASSSGTSRGDQYF,TGTGCCAGCAGCTCAGGGACTAGCAGGGGGGACCAGTACTTC
NA,TRBJ1-6,12,TRBV6-5,NA,CASSSRGSPLHF,TGTGCCAGCAGTTCTCGGGGTTCACCCCTCCACTTT
NA,TRBJ2-7,16,TRBV7-2,NA,CASSLAWGHDSYEQYF,TGTGCCAGCAGCTTAGCGTGGGGACACGACTCCTACGAGCAGTACTTC
few,TRBJ2-1,15,TRBV20-1,NA,CSARGEGGAYNEQFF,TGCAGTGCTAGAGGGGAGGGGGGAGCCTACAATGAGCAGTTCTTC
few,TRBJ2-1,16,TRBV20-1,TRBD2,CSARDFKTSLLNEQFF,TGCAGTGCTAGAGATTTCAAGACTAGCCTATTGAATGAGCAGTTCTTC